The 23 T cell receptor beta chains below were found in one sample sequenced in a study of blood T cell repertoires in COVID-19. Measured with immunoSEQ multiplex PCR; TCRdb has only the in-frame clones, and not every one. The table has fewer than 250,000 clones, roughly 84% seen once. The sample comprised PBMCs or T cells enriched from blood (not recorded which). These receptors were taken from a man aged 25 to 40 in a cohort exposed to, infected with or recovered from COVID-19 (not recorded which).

The CDR3 loop reads CASSYTPNSRRGTEAFF. CDR3 bases: TGTGCCAGCAGTTATACCCCGAACTCGAGGCGGGGCACTGAAGCTTTCTTT. J is TRBJ1-1 and V is TRBV27; no clear D. The V end lost 4 bases, the J end lost 4 bases, and 22 bases lay between the germline ends. CDR3 length equals 17 residues. The V gene's germline CDR1 is MNHEY and CDR2 SMNVEV (reference sequence).

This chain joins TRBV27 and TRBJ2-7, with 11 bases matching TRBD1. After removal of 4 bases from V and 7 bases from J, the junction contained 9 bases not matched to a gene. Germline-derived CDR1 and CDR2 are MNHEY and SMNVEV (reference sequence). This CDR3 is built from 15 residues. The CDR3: CASSSAGTGGREQYF. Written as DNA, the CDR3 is TGTGCCAGCAGTTCAGCCGGGACAGGGGGGCGGGAGCAGTACTTC.

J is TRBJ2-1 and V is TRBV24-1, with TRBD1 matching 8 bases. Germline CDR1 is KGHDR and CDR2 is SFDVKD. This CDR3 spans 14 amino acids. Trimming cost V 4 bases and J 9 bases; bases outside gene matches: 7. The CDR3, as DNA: TGTGCCACCAGTGAACAACCAGGGGGCACTGAGCAGTTCTTC. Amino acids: CATSEQPGGTEQFF.

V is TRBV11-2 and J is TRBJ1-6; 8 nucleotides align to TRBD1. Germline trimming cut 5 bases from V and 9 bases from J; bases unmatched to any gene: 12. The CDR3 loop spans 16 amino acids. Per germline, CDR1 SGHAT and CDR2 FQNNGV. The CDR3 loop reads CASSSIPRGRGSPLHF. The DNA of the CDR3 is TGTGCCAGCAGCAGTATCCCCAGGGGGCGAGGTTCACCCCTCCACTTT.

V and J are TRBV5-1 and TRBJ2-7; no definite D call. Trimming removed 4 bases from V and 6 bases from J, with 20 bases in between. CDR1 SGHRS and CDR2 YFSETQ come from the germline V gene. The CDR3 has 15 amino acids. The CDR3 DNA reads TGCGCCAGCAGCAGTACTCCCGGTACTCCGAGCGAGCAGTACTTC. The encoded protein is CASSSTPGTPSEQYF.

CDR3 coding DNA: TGCGCCAGCAGCTGGGACAGGGGGCGTCCGTTTAACTATGGCTACACCTTC. Its protein product is CASSWDRGRPFNYGYTF. The chain couples TRBV5-1 to TRBJ1-2; TRBD1 agrees at 12 bases. J lost 1 base, V lost 3 bases, and 7 bases had no gene match. This CDR3 has 17 residues. Germline assignment: CDR1 SGHRS and CDR2 YFSETQ. Complete variable domain (other parts from reference TRBV5-1 and TRBJ1-2): KAGVTQTPRYLIKTRGQQVTLSCSPISGHRSVSWYQQTPGQGLQFLFEYFSETQRNKGNFPGRFSGRQFSNSRSEMNVSTLELGDSALYLCASSWDRGRPFNYGYTFGSGTRLTVV.

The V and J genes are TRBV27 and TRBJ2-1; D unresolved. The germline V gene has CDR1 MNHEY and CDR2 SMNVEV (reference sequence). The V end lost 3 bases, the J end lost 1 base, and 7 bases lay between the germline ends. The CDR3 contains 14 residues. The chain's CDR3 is CASSFSSSYNEQFF. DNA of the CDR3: TGTGCCAGCAGTTTTTCCTCTTCCTACAATGAGCAGTTCTTC.

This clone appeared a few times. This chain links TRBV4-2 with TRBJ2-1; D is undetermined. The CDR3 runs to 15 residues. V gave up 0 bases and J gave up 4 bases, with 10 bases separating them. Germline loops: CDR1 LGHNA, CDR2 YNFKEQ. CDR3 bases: TGTGCCAGCAGCCAAGATTTACTTGCTTACAATGAGCAGTTCTTC. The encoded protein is CASSQDLLAYNEQFF.

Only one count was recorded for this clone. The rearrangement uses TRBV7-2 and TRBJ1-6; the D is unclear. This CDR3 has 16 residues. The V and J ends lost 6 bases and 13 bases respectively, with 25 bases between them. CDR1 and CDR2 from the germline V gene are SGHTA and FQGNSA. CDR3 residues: CASRPQRVSPFLPLHF. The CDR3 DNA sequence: TGTGCCAGCAGGCCGCAGAGGGTCAGCCCTTTTCTCCCCCTCCACTTT.

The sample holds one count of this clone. This CDR3 reads CASSVGRGRDTQYF. The CDR3 DNA reads as TGTGCCAGCAGTGTGGGGCGGGGAAGGGATACGCAGTATTTT. J is TRBJ2-3 and V is TRBV25-1; a weak D match, TRBD2 (6 bases). Germline assignment: CDR1 MGHDK and CDR2 SYGVNS. The CDR3 contains 14 residues. V was shortened by 4 bases and J by 6 bases, with 14 bases between the two germline ends.

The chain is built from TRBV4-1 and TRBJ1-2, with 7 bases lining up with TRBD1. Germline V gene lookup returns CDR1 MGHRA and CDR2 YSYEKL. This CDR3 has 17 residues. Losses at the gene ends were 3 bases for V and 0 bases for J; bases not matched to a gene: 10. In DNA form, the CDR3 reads TGCGCCAGCAGCCAGAGTGGAACAGGGGATCCTAACTATGGCTACACCTTC. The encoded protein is CASSQSGTGDPNYGYTF.

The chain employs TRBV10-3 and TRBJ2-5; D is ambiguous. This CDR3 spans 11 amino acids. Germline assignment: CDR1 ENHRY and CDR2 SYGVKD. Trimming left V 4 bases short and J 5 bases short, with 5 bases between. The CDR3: CAISAGETQYF. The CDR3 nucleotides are TGTGCCATCAGTGCCGGGGAGACCCAGTACTTC.

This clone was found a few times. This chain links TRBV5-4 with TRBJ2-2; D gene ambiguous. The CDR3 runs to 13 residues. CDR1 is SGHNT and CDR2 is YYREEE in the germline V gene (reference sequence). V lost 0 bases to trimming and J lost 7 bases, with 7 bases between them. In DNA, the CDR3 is TGTGCCAGCAGCTTGGCCCCAGGCGGGGAGCTGTTTTTT. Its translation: CASSLAPGGELFF.

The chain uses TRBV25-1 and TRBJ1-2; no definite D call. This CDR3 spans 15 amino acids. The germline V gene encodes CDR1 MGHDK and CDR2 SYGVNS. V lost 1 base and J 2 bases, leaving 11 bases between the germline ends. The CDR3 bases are TGTGCCAGCAGTGAATCTAGAGGTCAAAACTATGGCTACACCTTC. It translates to CASSESRGQNYGYTF.

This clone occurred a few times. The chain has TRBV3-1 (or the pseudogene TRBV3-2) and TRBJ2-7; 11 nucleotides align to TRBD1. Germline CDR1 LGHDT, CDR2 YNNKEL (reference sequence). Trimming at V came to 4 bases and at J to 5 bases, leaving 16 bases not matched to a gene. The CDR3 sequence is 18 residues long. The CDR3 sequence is CASSRRPTSGTGGHEQYF. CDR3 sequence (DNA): TGTGCCAGCAGCCGGCGGCCCACCTCCGGGACAGGGGGACACGAGCAGTACTTC.

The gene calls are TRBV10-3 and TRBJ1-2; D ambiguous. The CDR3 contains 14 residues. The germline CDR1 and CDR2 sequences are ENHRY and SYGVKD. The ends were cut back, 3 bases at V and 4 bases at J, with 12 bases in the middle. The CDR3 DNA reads TGTGCCATCAGTGAAGTGCCCCCTAGCTATGGCTACACCTTC. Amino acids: CAISEVPPSYGYTF.

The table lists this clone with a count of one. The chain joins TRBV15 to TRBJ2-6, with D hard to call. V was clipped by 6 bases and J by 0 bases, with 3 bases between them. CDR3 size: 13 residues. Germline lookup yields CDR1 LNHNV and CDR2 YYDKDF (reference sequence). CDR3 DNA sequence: TGTGCCACCAGTCGCTCTGGGGCCAACGTCCTGACTTTC. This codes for CATSRSGANVLTF.

CDR3 region: CASSLTGNTGELFF. The CDR3 bases are TGTGCCAGCAGTTTGACTGGGAACACCGGGGAGCTGTTTTTT. The rearrangement uses TRBV28 and TRBJ2-2; D gene unclear. The CDR3 is 14 amino acids. Between the trimmed V and J ends, which lost 3 bases and 1 base, there was a span of 6 bases. CDR1 is MDHEN, CDR2 SYDVKM, per germline. Together with reference TRBV28 and TRBJ2-2, the CDR3 gives the full variable domain: DVKVTQSSRYLVKRTGEKVFLECVQDMDHENMFWYRQDPGLGLRLIYFSYDVKMKEKGDIPEGYSVSREKKERFSLILESASTNQTSMYLCASSLTGNTGELFFGEGSRLTVL.

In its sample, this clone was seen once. CDR3: CASSLEEGTEAFF. The CDR3 DNA reads as TGTGCCAGCAGCTTAGAGGAGGGTACTGAAGCTTTCTTT. This sequence joins TRBV7-2 and TRBJ1-1, with D uncertain. V was clipped by 1 base and J by 5 bases, with 8 bases between them. The CDR3 runs to 13 residues. Germline V CDR1 and CDR2: SGHTA, FQGNSA.

Written as DNA, the CDR3 is TGTGCCAGCAGCACCCGCGGGGCAGCCTTTTCCTACGAGCAGTACTTC. Translated: CASSTRGAAFSYEQYF. The chain couples TRBV9 to TRBJ2-7; perhaps TRBD2 as D (6 bases). The germline V gene encodes CDR1 SGDLS and CDR2 YYNGEE. The CDR3 is 16 amino acids. Trimming pared 4 bases from V and 1 base from J, leaving 18 bases between.

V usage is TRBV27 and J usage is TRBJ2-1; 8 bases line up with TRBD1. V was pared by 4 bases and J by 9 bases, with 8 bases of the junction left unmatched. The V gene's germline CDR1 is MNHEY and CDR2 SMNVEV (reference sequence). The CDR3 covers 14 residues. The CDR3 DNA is TGTGCCAGCAGTTCCGCAGGGGGCAGGGGTGAGCAGTTCTTC. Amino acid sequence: CASSSAGGRGEQFF.

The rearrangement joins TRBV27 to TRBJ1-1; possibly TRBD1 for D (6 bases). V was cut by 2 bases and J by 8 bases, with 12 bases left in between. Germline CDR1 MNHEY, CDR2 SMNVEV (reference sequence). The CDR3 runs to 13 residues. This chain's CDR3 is CASSLLRGAEAFF. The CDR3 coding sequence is TGTGCCAGCAGTTTACTTCGGGGGGCCGAAGCTTTCTTT.

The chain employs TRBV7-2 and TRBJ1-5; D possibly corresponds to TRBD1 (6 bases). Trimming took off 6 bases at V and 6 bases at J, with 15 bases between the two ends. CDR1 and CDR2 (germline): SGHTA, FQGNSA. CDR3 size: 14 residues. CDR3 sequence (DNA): TGTGCCAGCAGGATTGACAGGACGGGTCAGCCCCAGCATTTT. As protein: CASRIDRTGQPQHF.